This T cell receptor beta chain was found in a study of early T cells in non-severe SARS-CoV-2 infection. The sample holds many counts of this clonotype. Individual cDNA molecules received unique molecular identifiers. MiXCR, run by TCRdb on the 5' RACE reads, gives a single entry per CDR3 protein. Seen here are 45,000 or so distinct CDR3 sequences, roughly 4% observed once, and the top ten hold over 3%. The TCR was taken from an adult who was a healthcare worker with PCR-confirmed SARS-CoV-2 infection or an uninfected control (not recorded which). Sequenced material: whole blood.

As DNA, the CDR3 is TGTGCCAGCAGTGACCGCCGGGAGCTTGAGGGAAACATTCAGTACTTC. It is translated as CASSDRRELEGNIQYF. V is TRBV6-4 and J is TRBJ2-4; D is perhaps TRBD2 (6 bases). V was cut by 2 bases and J by 6 bases, with 17 bases left in between. Germline lookup yields CDR1 MRHNA and CDR2 SNTAGT. The CDR3 spans 16 residues.